Shown below are 15 T cell receptor beta chains from a single sample sequenced in a study of identical twins. TCRdb re-called the 5' RACE reads with MiXCR, one entry per CDR3 protein. The table records over 550,000 distinct CDR3 sequences, just over 7% of them present only once. These data were also filed under a second study, of yellow fever vaccine responses in identical twins.

Sequenced material: PBMCs. The receptors derive from a woman younger than 30 in good health.

This clonotype was counted many times. The V call is TRBV28, the J call TRBJ2-1; 8 bases line up with TRBD2. CDR3 length equals 17 residues. The ends lost 2 bases at V and 10 bases at J; junction bases unmatched: 16. Germline lookup yields CDR1 MDHEN and CDR2 SYDVKM. This chain's CDR3 is CASSLRRGTSRGREQFF. CDR3 DNA: TGTGCCAGCAGTTTACGCCGCGGGACTAGTCGGGGAAGAGAGCAGTTCTTC.

This clonotype was seen more than once but under ten times. V is TRBV20-1 and J is TRBJ2-2, with 7 bases identical to TRBD1. Per the germline V gene, CDR1 is DFQATT and CDR2 is SNEGSKA (reference sequence). The V gene end was trimmed by 0 bases and the J gene end by 3 bases; junction bases not matched to a gene: 7. This CDR3 is 16 amino acids long. The CDR3 here is CSARDPDRTHTGELFF. For the CDR3, the DNA is TGCAGTGCTAGAGACCCGGACAGGACACACACCGGGGAGCTGTTTTTT.

The rearrangement joins TRBV3-1 to TRBJ2-7; TRBD2 matches 10 bases. Looked up from germline, CDR1 is LGHDT and CDR2 is YNNKEL (reference sequence). Trimming at V came to 3 bases and at J to 3 bases, leaving 8 bases not matched to a gene. The CDR3 covers 16 residues. For the CDR3, the DNA is TGTGCCAGCAGCCATCTTGATCCTAGCGGGAGCTACGAGCAGTACTTC. It codes for CASSHLDPSGSYEQYF.

The sample holds a few counts of this clonotype. V and J are TRBV7-9 and TRBJ2-1; 9 positions agree with TRBD2. Germline CDR1 is SEHNR and CDR2 is FQNEAQ (reference sequence). This CDR3 spans 16 amino acids. With 3 bases clipped from V and 8 bases from J, the junction kept 11 bases outside the gene matches. The CDR3: CASSLGVAGVADEQFF. The CDR3 DNA follows: TGTGCCAGCAGCTTGGGGGTAGCGGGAGTAGCAGATGAGCAGTTCTTC.

This chain connects TRBV18 to TRBJ2-7; 8 bases are shared with TRBD1. The CDR3 sequence is 12 residues long. Germline CDR1 reads KGHSH; CDR2 reads LQKENI. Trimming at V came to 4 bases and at J to 6 bases, leaving 2 bases not matched to a gene. CDR3 coding DNA: TGTGCCAGCTCACACGGACAGGGCGAGCAGTACGTC. Amino acid sequence: CASSHGQGEQYV.

V is TRBV20-1 and J is TRBJ2-3; D not resolved. The CDR3 spans 16 residues. Trimming removed 5 bases at V and 0 bases at J, with 18 bases between. Per the germline V gene, CDR1 is DFQATT and CDR2 is SNEGSKA (reference sequence). CDR3 protein: CSAFNFISDSTDTQYF. CDR3 bases: TGCAGTGCTTTTAACTTTATATCGGACAGCACAGATACGCAGTATTTT.

In this sample, this clonotype turned up a few times. V gene TRBV3-1 combines with J gene TRBJ2-5, with D possibly being TRBD2 (5 bases). Looked up from germline, CDR1 is LGHDT and CDR2 is YNNKEL (reference sequence). Trimming pared 1 base from V and 1 base from J, leaving 10 bases between. The CDR3 sequence is 15 residues long. The chain's CDR3 is CASSQVDSLQETQYF. In DNA, the CDR3 is TGTGCCAGCAGCCAAGTGGACTCCCTCCAAGAGACCCAGTACTTC.

At least ten counts were recorded for this clonotype. The chain links TRBV3-1 to TRBJ2-2; 7 bases line up with TRBD2. After removal of 1 base from V and 6 bases from J, the junction contained 5 bases not matched to a gene. Germline CDR1 reads LGHDT; CDR2 reads YNNKEL (reference sequence). The CDR3 extends over 15 amino acids. This CDR3 is CASSQAGGKAGELFF. CDR3 nucleotide sequence: TGTGCCAGCAGCCAAGCGGGGGGTAAGGCCGGGGAGCTGTTTTTT.

This clonotype showed up many times. V usage is TRBV24-1 and J usage is TRBJ1-2, with TRBD1 identical over 7 bases. This CDR3 is built from 13 residues. Looked up from germline, CDR1 is KGHDR and CDR2 is SFDVKD. V shed 4 bases and J 4 bases; nucleotides not matched to a gene: 2. As DNA, the CDR3 is TGTGCCACCAGTGACCGGGACAGCTATGGCTACACCTTC. This encodes CATSDRDSYGYTF.

This clonotype was observed many times. The chain is built from TRBV6-2 or TRBV6-3 and TRBJ2-5; possibly TRBD2 for D (6 bases). Germline V gene data show CDR1 as MNHEY and CDR2 as SVGEGT. V was clipped by 0 bases and J by 5 bases, with 10 bases between them. This CDR3 spans 14 amino acids. The CDR3 sequence is CASSYSIGGETQYF. The DNA of the CDR3 is TGTGCCAGCAGTTACTCGATCGGAGGGGAGACCCAGTACTTC.

This clonotype showed up just a few times. CDR3 sequence reads: CASSYTSNSYNEQFF. In DNA, the CDR3 is TGTGCCAGCAGTTACACTTCAAACTCCTACAATGAGCAGTTCTTC. J is TRBJ2-1 and V is TRBV6-5; D remains ambiguous. Germline V gives CDR1 MNHEY, CDR2 SVGAGI. The CDR3 runs 15 residues. The V end was cut by 2 bases, the J end by 0 bases, with 8 bases between.

In its sample, this clonotype was seen a few times. The V gene is TRBV4-2, the J gene TRBJ2-7; 8 positions match TRBD2. Germline V gives CDR1 LGHNA, CDR2 YNFKEQ. J gave up 2 bases and V 1 base, and 13 bases lay outside the gene matches. The CDR3 runs to 18 residues. The CDR3 region has the DNA TGTGCCAGCAGCCAAGGCCCCCTGGGGGGCGGGGGGACCTACGAGCAGTACTTC. Translating it yields CASSQGPLGGGGTYEQYF.

At least ten counts were recorded for this clonotype. The rearrangement joins TRBV28 to TRBJ2-3; TRBD2 matches at 9 bases. V lost 4 bases and J lost 3; bases outside the gene matches: 11. The CDR3 covers 17 residues. The germline CDR1 and CDR2 sequences are MDHEN and SYDVKM. The CDR3 region has the DNA TGTGCCAGCAGTTCGCCCTACGGGCTAGCGGGAACAGATACGCAGTATTTT. Translated, it gives CASSSPYGLAGTDTQYF.

This clonotype appeared a few times. The chain is built from TRBV3-1 and TRBJ2-7, with a weak D call TRBD1 (5 bases). The CDR3 totals 15 residues. Germline V gene lookup returns CDR1 LGHDT and CDR2 YNNKEL (reference sequence). Trimming took 2 bases from V and 0 from J, leaving 11 bases between them. CDR3 amino acids: CASSQRTTISYEQYF. The CDR3 nucleotides are TGTGCCAGCAGCCAACGGACAACCATCTCCTACGAGCAGTACTTC.

This clonotype was seen at least ten times. J is TRBJ1-1 and V is TRBV11-3, with 7 bases aligning to TRBD1. Germline V lookup: CDR1 SGHNT, CDR2 YENEEA. The V gene end was trimmed by 5 bases and the J gene end by 6 bases; junction bases not matched to a gene: 6. The CDR3 totals 13 residues. CDR3 DNA sequence: TGTGCCAGCAGCCCAGGGGGACGCGCTGAAGCTTTCTTT. Translating gives CASSPGGRAEAFF.